The TCR beta chain described here comes from a study of regulatory T cells in long-lasting Graves disease. Study at large: Antithyroid drugs had been given to newly diagnosed Graves' patients for under 3 months.

This clonotype was recorded many times. To make TCR beta libraries, researchers used iRepertoire HTBI primers and Arm-PCR of CDR3 regions. TCRdb recomputed calls from the multiplex PCR reads with MiXCR, one row per CDR3 protein. The sample lists about 350,000 distinct CDR3 sequences, roughly a sixth occurring once. The V and J ends lost 5 bases and 9 bases respectively, with 14 bases between them. CDR1 is MNHEY and CDR2 is SVGEGT in the germline V gene. This CDR3 has 13 amino acids. The sample's time point: newly diagnosed GD, antithyroid drugs for less than 3 months. PBMC RNA served as the TCR library source. American Thyroid Association guidelines were used to diagnose Graves' disease. EDTA tubes collected 7.5 to 9.5 milliliters of peripheral blood. These data also formed part of another study, on T cells in Graves' hyperthyroidism and ophthalmopathy. That investigation notes: Researchers barred patients who had uncontrolled infection, other autoimmune disease, pregnancy or lactation.

The rearrangement uses TRBV6-2 or TRBV6-3 and TRBJ2-1; possibly TRBD1 or TRBD2 for D (7 bases each). The TCR was taken from a man aged 40-50 years with Graves disease. Material: peripheral blood mononuclear cells (PBMCs), obtained at new diagnosis, from a patient treated with antithyroid drugs. The CDR3 region is CASSQGGAGEQFF. CDR3 nucleotide sequence: TGTGCCAGCAGTCAGGGGGGGGCCGGTGAGCAGTTCTTC.